This T cell receptor beta chain was profiled in a study of molecular identifiers for immune sequencing clone quantification. Study-level information: Replicate RNA came from about 20,000 or 100,000 naive CD8 cells and was split five ways, and four parts were sequenced.

General observations from the study: Detectable among one million naive cells, according to reports, was Jurkat TCR RNA spiked in from one cell.

Germline V gene data show CDR1 as LGHNA and CDR2 as YSLEER. The length of the CDR3 is 15 residues. Trimming shortened V by 0 bases and J by 3 bases, and 12 bases separated the two germline ends. TCRdb itself ran the PCR reads through MiXCR, one entry per CDR3 protein. The table has hundreds of thousands of distinct CDR3 sequences, 20% seen once. Concerning this clonotype itself: Its antigen is unidentified.

This chain joins TRBV4-3 and TRBJ2-7; a weak D match, TRBD1 (6 bases). The sequenced sample consisted of naive CD8+ T cells from blood, with Jurkat cell RNA spiked in. Subset meaning: FACS-sorted CD8+CD4-CCR7+CD45RA+ naive T cells. This clonotype was obtained from a human donor in good health. Some libraries in this study had Jurkat cell RNA spiked in. CDR3 sequence reads: CASSQDWGPLYEQYF. CDR3 sequence (DNA): TGCGCCAGCAGCCAAGATTGGGGGCCGCTCTACGAGCAGTACTTC.